The clone carrying this T cell receptor (beta chain) was recorded only once. Its antigen is still unknown. The entry originates in a study of T cells in pancreatic ductal adenocarcinoma. Findings and caveats of the study: Results skew toward the minority of patients with early-stage disease. No significant tumor-blood clonality difference; means were about 0.12 and 0.07. Blood had more productive templates and 8 to 9.5-fold more unique clonotypes than tumor.

No neoadjuvant therapy was given to the selected pancreatic ductal adenocarcinoma patients before their surgery. Germline V gene lookup returns CDR1 SQVTM and CDR2 ANQGSEA. V lost 6 bases and J 10 bases, leaving 13 bases between the germline ends. The CDR3 loop spans 11 amino acids. This table comes from immunoSEQ multiplex PCR, and its TCRdb copy is limited to in-frame clones, with some not included. The table has roughly 11,000 clones, just over 85% seen once. This chain connects TRBV29-1 to TRBJ2-1; D perhaps matches TRBD1 (5 bases). This sequence was found in a human donor with pancreatic ductal adenocarcinoma. Sequenced material: PBMCs. CDR3 sequence: CSVPAWGEQFF. In DNA form, the CDR3 reads TGCAGCGTCCCTGCCTGGGGCGAGCAGTTCTTC.